These 17 T cell receptor beta chains came from one sample sequenced in a study of blood T cell repertoires in COVID-19. Some clones are missing from TCRdb's copy, which holds only in-frame ones; the method was immunoSEQ multiplex PCR. The table has roughly 120,000 clones, about 93% seen once. The sample consisted of peripheral blood. Receptor source: a man in his fifties with COVID-19, enrolled during active disease.

The chain couples TRBV29-1 to TRBJ2-5, with D tentatively TRBD2 (6 bases). The V gene lost 2 bases and the J gene lost 4 bases, with 11 bases spanning the gap. The CDR3 length is 13 residues. Germline CDR1 reads SQVTM; CDR2 reads ANQGSEA. The CDR3 region has the DNA TGCAGCGTTGAAACCCAGGGAGGAGAGACCCAGTACTTC. It translates to CSVETQGGETQYF.

The chain joins TRBV3-1 (or the pseudogene TRBV3-2) to TRBJ2-1; TRBD2 is a possible D gene (5 bases). This CDR3 has 15 residues. Germline loops: CDR1 LGHDT, CDR2 YNNKEL (reference sequence). Trimming cost V 0 bases and J 8 bases, with 14 bases left between them. As DNA, the CDR3 is TGTGCCAGCAGCCAAGATTCCCTAGCTGTATATGAGCAGTTCTTC. This translates into CASSQDSLAVYEQFF.

CDR3 DNA sequence: TGTGCCAGCAGCTTAAGGGGCGGGAGGGCCTACAATGAGCAGTTCTTC. Amino acids: CASSLRGGRAYNEQFF. The rearrangement uses TRBV7-3 and TRBJ2-1; 9 nucleotides match TRBD2. The germline gives CDR1 SGHTA, CDR2 FQGTGA. CDR3 size: 16 residues. The V segment lost 1 base and the J segment 2 bases; nucleotides outside the gene matches: 3.

V and J are TRBV19 and TRBJ1-2, with 8 bases identical to TRBD1. Germline V gives CDR1 LNHDA, CDR2 SQIVND (reference sequence). The CDR3 totals 15 residues. Trimming removed 4 bases from V and 3 bases from J; junction bases left unmatched: 7. CDR3 coding DNA: TGTGCCAGTAGTAAATCGCAGGGGGCGGACTATGGCTACACCTTC. Amino acids: CASSKSQGADYGYTF. The variable domain in full, completed from reference TRBV19 and TRBJ1-2, reads DGGITQSPKYLFRKEGQNVTLSCEQNLNHDAMYWYRQDPGQGLRLIYYSQIVNDFQKGDIAEGYSVSREKKESFPLTVTSAQKNPTAFYLCASSKSQGADYGYTFGSGTRLTVV.

In this sample, this clone turned up once. The gene calls are TRBV5-1 and TRBJ1-2; 9 nucleotides match TRBD1. The CDR3 is 16 residues long. The germline gives CDR1 SGHRS, CDR2 YFSETQ. The V gene end was trimmed by 3 bases and the J gene end by 3 bases; junction bases not matched to a gene: 9. The CDR3 DNA is TGCGCCAGCAGCTCAAGTTCCGGACAGGGGCACTATGGCTACACCTTC. Amino acid sequence: CASSSSSGQGHYGYTF.

J is TRBJ2-7 and V is TRBV12-3 or TRBV12-4, with 8 bases lining up with TRBD1. This CDR3 is 13 amino acids long. The junction had 5 bases not matched to a gene; V was cut back by 5 bases and J by 5 bases. As DNA, the CDR3 is TGTGCCAGCAGTCTAGGACAGGGTCACGAGCAGTACGTC. This codes for CASSLGQGHEQYV.

This chain joins TRBV30 and TRBJ1-1, with 8 bases lining up with TRBD1. Germline V gene sequence: CDR1 GTSNPN, CDR2 SVGIG (reference sequence). This CDR3 is built from 13 residues. V gave up 3 bases and J gave up 5 bases; unmatched junction bases: 5. This chain's CDR3 is CAWSTGGGTEAFF. CDR3 DNA sequence: TGTGCCTGGAGCACAGGGGGGGGTACTGAAGCTTTCTTT.

This CDR3 is CAWSSGGVSQPQHF. In DNA form, the CDR3 reads TGTGCCTGGAGTTCCGGGGGGGTTTCGCAGCCCCAGCATTTT. The chain uses TRBV30 and TRBJ1-5; D perhaps matches TRBD1 (5 bases). The CDR3 is made up of 14 amino acids. Germline CDR1 reads GTSNPN; CDR2 reads SVGIG (reference sequence). Trimming left V 2 bases short and J 7 bases short, with 15 bases between. Together with reference TRBV30 and TRBJ1-5, the CDR3 gives the full variable domain: SQTIHQWPATLVQPVGSPLSLECTVEGTSNPNLYWYRQAAGRGLQLLFYSVGIGQISSEVPQNLSASRPQDRQFILSSKKLLLSDSGFYLCAWSSGGVSQPQHFGDGTRLSIL.

The chain joins TRBV9 to TRBJ2-5; 9 nucleotides line up with TRBD2. V was pared by 0 bases and J by 5 bases, with 8 bases of the junction left unmatched. CDR1 and CDR2 (germline): SGDLS, YYNGEE. This CDR3 is 16 amino acids long. CDR3 in DNA: TGTGCCAGCAGCGTAGCGGGAGCGGGAGGCGGTGAGACCCAGTACTTC. Its translation: CASSVAGAGGGETQYF.

This clone appeared once. V gene TRBV14 combines with J gene TRBJ2-5, with 10 bases aligning to TRBD2. Per germline, CDR1 SGHDN and CDR2 FVKESK. V lost 1 base to trimming and J lost 5 bases; unmatched junction nucleotides: 10. CDR3 length: 17 residues. CDR3 DNA sequence: TGTGCCAGCAGCCAAGGAGAAACAGCGGGAGGGTGGGAGACCCAGTACTTC. Translation gives CASSQGETAGGWETQYF.

V gene TRBV30 combines with J gene TRBJ2-1; TRBD2 aligns across 12 bases. The CDR3 contains 13 residues. Germline loops: CDR1 GTSNPN, CDR2 SVGIG (reference sequence). With 7 bases clipped from V and 3 bases from J, the junction kept 1 base outside the gene matches. This chain's CDR3 is CASLAGGYNEQFF. The DNA for the CDR3 is TGTGCCTCACTAGCGGGAGGCTACAATGAGCAGTTCTTC.

The chain combines TRBV7-3 with TRBJ2-5; no definite D call. Germline values: CDR1 SGHTA, CDR2 FQGTGA. The V end lost 2 bases, the J end lost 2 bases, and 12 bases lay between the germline ends. This CDR3 spans 15 amino acids. CDR3 in amino acids: CASSLSSGSQETQYF. The CDR3 DNA sequence: TGTGCCAGCAGCTTATCCTCAGGCAGTCAAGAGACCCAGTACTTC.

This clone has more than one count but fewer than ten. V and J are TRBV10-1 and TRBJ1-5, with D possibly TRBD1 on 6 matching bases. The CDR3 length is 18 residues. Germline assignment: CDR1 WNHNN and CDR2 SYGVQD (reference sequence). Trimming took off 6 bases at V and 6 bases at J, with 27 bases between the two ends. The CDR3 coding sequence is TGCGCCAGCAGACTCCCTACAGGGCCCAAAAGATCATTTCAGCCCCAGCATTTT. Protein product: CASRLPTGPKRSFQPQHF.

The rearrangement links TRBV6-5 to TRBJ2-3, with unresolved D. The CDR3 covers 10 residues. Germline V lookup: CDR1 MNHEY, CDR2 SVGAGI. V was cut by 8 bases and J by 4 bases, with 4 bases left in between. For the CDR3, the DNA is TGTGCCAGCGGCTCAGATACGCAGTATTTT. It translates to CASGSDTQYF.

The chain carries TRBV9 and TRBJ1-2; 7 nucleotides agree with TRBD1. Per the germline V gene, CDR1 is SGDLS and CDR2 is YYNGEE. Trimming took 0 bases from V and 3 from J; bases not matched to a gene: 5. This CDR3 has 15 residues. This CDR3 is CASSVAPQGDYGYTF. The CDR3 DNA follows: TGTGCCAGCAGCGTAGCTCCCCAGGGGGACTATGGCTACACCTTC.

The chain combines TRBV5-4 with TRBJ2-5, with D possibly TRBD2 on 6 matching bases. The CDR3 loop spans 15 amino acids. Germline CDR1 is SGHNT and CDR2 is YYREEE (reference sequence). V gave up 4 bases and J gave up 5 bases, with 18 bases separating them. CDR3 bases: TGTGCCAGCAGCGGAGCAGCGGGCCCCAGGGAGACCCAGTACTTC. As protein: CASSGAAGPRETQYF.

This sequence joins TRBV9 and TRBJ1-2; tentative D call: TRBD1 (5 bases). Deletions cut 0 bases from V and 8 bases from J, with 11 bases between. Germline CDR1 and CDR2: SGDLS and YYNGEE. The CDR3 spans 13 residues. CDR3 bases: TGTGCCAGCAGCGTAGGTTCAGGGCAAGGCTACACCTTC. Translated: CASSVGSGQGYTF.